This TCR beta chain was recorded in a study of glioma-infiltrating T cells after dendritic cell vaccination. The CDR3 has 16 amino acids. CDR1 is SNHLY and CDR2 is FYNNEI in the germline V gene. V lost 7 bases and J 5 bases, leaving 24 bases between the germline ends. Time point specified: after dendritic cell vaccination, including at tumor progression/relapse. Fresh-frozen tumor tissue and more than two years of survival data were available for all. None of the glioblastoma patients had an isocitrate dehydrogenase mutation. TCRdb's copy holds only in-frame clones and misses some; the assay was immunoSEQ multiplex PCR. The sample yields roughly 87,000 clones, about four fifths seen once.

This receptor was obtained from a human donor with glioblastoma. The sequenced sample was blood, obtained after dendritic cell vaccination. The gene calls are TRBV2 and TRBJ2-7, with D perhaps TRBD2 (6 bases). CDR3 nucleotides: TGTGCCAGCACTAACCTAGGCGGGGTGGCTCCCAACGAGCAGTACTTC. Protein: CASTNLGGVAPNEQYF.